This T cell receptor (beta chain) appears in the sequencing data of a study of T-cell reconstitution after alpha-beta-depleted transplantation in children. Researchers prepared the TCRbeta library using unique molecular identifiers, the study reports. MiXCR was run by TCRdb on the PCR reads, yielding one entry per CDR3 protein. The repertoire has around 380,000 distinct CDR3 sequences, around 9.9% of them found once; the top ten carry nearly 5.5%. V was pared by 0 bases and J by 4 bases, with 7 bases between. The CDR3 runs 13 residues. Looked up from germline, CDR1 is DFQATT and CDR2 is SNEGSKA (reference sequence).

The clonotype originates from a human donor who donated a stem cell graft to a child with acute myeloid leukemia. Material: PBMCs from the stem cell graft donor, obtained from the stem cell graft. The chain combines TRBV20-1 with TRBJ2-1; D gene uncertain. DNA for the CDR3: TGCAGTGCTAGAGATGCACTGTACAATGAGCAGTTCTTC. Translation gives CSARDALYNEQFF.